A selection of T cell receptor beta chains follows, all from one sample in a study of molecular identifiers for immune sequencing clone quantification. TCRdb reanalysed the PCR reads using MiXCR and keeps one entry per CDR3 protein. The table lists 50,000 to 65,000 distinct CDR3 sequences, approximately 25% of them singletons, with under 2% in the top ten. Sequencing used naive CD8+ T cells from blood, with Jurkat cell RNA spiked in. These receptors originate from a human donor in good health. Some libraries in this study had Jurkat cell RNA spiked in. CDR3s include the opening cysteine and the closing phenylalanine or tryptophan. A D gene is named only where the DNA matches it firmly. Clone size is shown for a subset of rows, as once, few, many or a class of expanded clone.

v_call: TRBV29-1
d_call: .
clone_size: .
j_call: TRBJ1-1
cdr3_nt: TGCAGCGTTGAAGATGGGGCGCCCCCTGACGCTTTCTTT
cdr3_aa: CSVEDGAPPDAFF

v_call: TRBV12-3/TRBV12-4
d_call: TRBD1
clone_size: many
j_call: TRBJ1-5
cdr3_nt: TGTGCCAGCAGTCCCAGGGGGAATCAGCCCCAGCATTTT
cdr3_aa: CASSPRGNQPQHF

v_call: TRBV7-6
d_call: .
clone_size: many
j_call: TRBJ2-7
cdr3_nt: TGTGCCAGCAGCTTTTCCGGGTACGAGCAGTACTTC
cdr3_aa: CASSFSGYEQYF

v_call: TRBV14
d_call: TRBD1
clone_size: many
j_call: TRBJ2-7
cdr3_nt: TGTGCCAGCAGCCAAGGTGACAGGGTTCCCCCCTACGAGCAGTACTTC
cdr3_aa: CASSQGDRVPPYEQYF

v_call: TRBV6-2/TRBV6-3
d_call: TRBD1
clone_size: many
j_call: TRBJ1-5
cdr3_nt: TGTGCCAGCAGTTTCGGGGACAGGGACATTGGCGGCAATCAGCCCCAGCATTTT
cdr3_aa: CASSFGDRDIGGNQPQHF

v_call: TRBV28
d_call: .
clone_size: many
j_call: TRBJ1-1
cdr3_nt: TGTGCCAGCAGTGGACTTCAGAGGGAAGCTTTCTTT
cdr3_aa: CASSGLQREAFF

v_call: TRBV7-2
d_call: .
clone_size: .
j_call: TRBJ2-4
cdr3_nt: TGTGCCAGCCGCCCTCTCATTGGCCAGAAGCACCTAGCCACAAACATTCAGTACTTC
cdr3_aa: CASRPLIGQKHLATNIQYF

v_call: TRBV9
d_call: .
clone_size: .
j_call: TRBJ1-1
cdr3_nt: TGTGCCAGCAGCGTAAGCTTTGGATACACTGGAGCTTTCTTT
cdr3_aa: CASSVSFGYTGAFF

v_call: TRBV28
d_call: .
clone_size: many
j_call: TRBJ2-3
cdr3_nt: TGTGCCAGCAAAGGATGGGCCGATAGTACAGATACGCAGTATTTT
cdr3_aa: CASKGWADSTDTQYF

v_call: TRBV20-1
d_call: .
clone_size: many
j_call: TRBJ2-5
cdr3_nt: TGCAGTGCCCGCACCCCTAGCGAGGAGACCCAGTACTTC
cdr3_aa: CSARTPSEETQYF

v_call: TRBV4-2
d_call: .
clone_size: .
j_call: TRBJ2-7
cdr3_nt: TGTGCCAGCAGCCAAGCAACAGCCAGGAGCTCCTACGAGCAGTACTTC
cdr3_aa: CASSQATARSSYEQYF

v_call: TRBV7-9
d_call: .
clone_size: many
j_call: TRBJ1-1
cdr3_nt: TGTGCCAGCAGCAGGGGGGGGGCTGAGTCGAACACTGAAGCTTTCTTT
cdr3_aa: CASSRGGAESNTEAFF

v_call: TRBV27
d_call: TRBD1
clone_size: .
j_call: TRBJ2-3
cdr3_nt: TGTGCCAGCAGGAGGGGGCTTGTAGATACGCAGTATTTT
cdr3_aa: CASRRGLVDTQYF

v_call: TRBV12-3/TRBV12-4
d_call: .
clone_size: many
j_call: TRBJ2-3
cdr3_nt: TGTGCCAGCAGTTTATGGGAGGATACGCAGTATTTT
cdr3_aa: CASSLWEDTQYF

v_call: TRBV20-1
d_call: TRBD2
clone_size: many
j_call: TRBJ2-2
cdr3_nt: TGCAGTGCTCGAAGCGGGAGAAACACCGGGGAGCTGTTTTTT
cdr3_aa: CSARSGRNTGELFF

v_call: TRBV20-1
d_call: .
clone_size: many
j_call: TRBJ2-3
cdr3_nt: TGCAGTGCTACCGGGATCTGGGCAGATACGCAGTATTTT
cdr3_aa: CSATGIWADTQYF

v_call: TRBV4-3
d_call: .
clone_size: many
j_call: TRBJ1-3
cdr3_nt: TGCGCCAGCAGCCATGAACCGGGACAACCCTCTGGAAACACCATATATTTT
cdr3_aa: CASSHEPGQPSGNTIYF

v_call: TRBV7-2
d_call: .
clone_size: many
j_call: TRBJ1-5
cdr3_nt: TGTGCCAGCAGCTCGGACAACAATCAGCCCCAGCATTTT
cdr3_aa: CASSSDNNQPQHF

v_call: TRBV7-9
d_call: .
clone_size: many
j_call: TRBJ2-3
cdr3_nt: TGTGCCAGCAGCTCTCCTGATACGCAGTATTTT
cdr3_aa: CASSSPDTQYF